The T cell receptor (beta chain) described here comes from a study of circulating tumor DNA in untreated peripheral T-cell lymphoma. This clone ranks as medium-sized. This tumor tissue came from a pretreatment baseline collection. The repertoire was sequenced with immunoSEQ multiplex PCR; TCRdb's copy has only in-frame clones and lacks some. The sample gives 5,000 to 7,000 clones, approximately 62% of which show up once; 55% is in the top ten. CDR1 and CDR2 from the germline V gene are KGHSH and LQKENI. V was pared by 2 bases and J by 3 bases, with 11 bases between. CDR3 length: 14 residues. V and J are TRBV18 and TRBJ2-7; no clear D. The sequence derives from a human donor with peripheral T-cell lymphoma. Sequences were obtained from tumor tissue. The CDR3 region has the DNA TGTGCCAGCTCACCATCTTTCTTTAACTACGAGCAGTACTTC. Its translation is CASSPSFFNYEQYF. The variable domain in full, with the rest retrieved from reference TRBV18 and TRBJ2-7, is NAGVMQNPRHLVRRRGQEARLRCSPMKGHSHVYWYRQLPEEGLKFMVYLQKENIIDESGMPKERFSAEFPKEGPSILRIQQVVRGDSAAYFCASSPSFFNYEQYFGPGTRLTVT.